A single sample gave rise to the 20 T cell receptor beta chains below, sequenced in a study of blood T cell repertoires in COVID-19. TCRdb keeps only in-frame clones here, not all; method: immunoSEQ multiplex PCR. The table lists around 220,000 clones, 85% to 90% of them singletons. Sequenced: peripheral blood. Source of these receptors: a man aged 45 to 65 with acute or convalescent COVID-19.

This clone was detected once. The genes are TRBV5-1 and TRBJ1-6; tentatively, D is TRBD1 (5 bases). Germline values: CDR1 SGHRS, CDR2 YFSETQ. V lost 4 bases, J lost 9 bases, and 17 bases lay in between. CDR3 length equals 15 residues. CDR3 DNA: TGCGCCAGCAGCCAGGCCGATGGGGGGAGTTCACCCCTCCACTTT. Protein product: CASSQADGGSSPLHF. The full variable domain, in which reference TRBV5-1 and TRBJ1-6 provide the parts outside the CDR3, is KAGVTQTPRYLIKTRGQQVTLSCSPISGHRSVSWYQQTPGQGLQFLFEYFSETQRNKGNFPGRFSGRQFSNSRSEMNVSTLELGDSALYLCASSQADGGSSPLHFGNGTRLTVT.

This clone was detected only once. The rearrangement joins TRBV5-1 to TRBJ2-2, with 7 bases identical to TRBD1. V trimming: 4 bases; J trimming: 4 bases; junction bases outside the gene matches: 4. CDR3 length equals 14 residues. Germline V gene sequence: CDR1 SGHRS, CDR2 YFSETQ. The CDR3 reads CASSRDRSTGELFF. The CDR3 coding sequence is TGCGCCAGCAGCCGGGACAGATCCACCGGGGAGCTGTTTTTT.

This clone was detected once. The J gene is TRBJ1-1, the V gene TRBV10-2; 7 positions match TRBD1. The CDR3 is made up of 13 amino acids. V lost 6 bases, J lost 2 bases, and 3 bases stayed unmatched. CDR1 is WSHSY, CDR2 SAAADI, per germline. CDR3 DNA sequence: TGCGCCAGCAGGGTAGGGGGCAACACTGAAGCTTTCTTT. As protein: CASRVGGNTEAFF.

The chain combines TRBV2 with TRBJ1-3, with D hard to call. The CDR3 has 15 amino acids. V was cut by 1 base and J by 2 bases, with 9 bases left in between. Germline CDR1 reads SNHLY; CDR2 reads FYNNEI. This CDR3 is CASSEGWSTGNTIYF. CDR3 DNA: TGTGCCAGCAGTGAAGGGTGGTCTACTGGAAACACCATATATTTT.

The sample holds one count of this clone. The chain couples TRBV5-1 to TRBJ2-3, with D possibly TRBD1 on 5 matching bases. Trimming cost V 0 bases and J 2 bases, with 10 bases left between them. The CDR3 covers 15 residues. CDR1 and CDR2 from the germline V gene are SGHRS and YFSETQ. The CDR3, as DNA: TGCGCCAGCAGCTTGGGGCCAGGGCCCACAGATACGCAGTATTTT. As protein: CASSLGPGPTDTQYF.

The V gene is TRBV30, the J gene TRBJ1-1; D gene uncertain. Looked up from germline, CDR1 is GTSNPN and CDR2 is SVGIG (reference sequence). The CDR3 length is 14 residues. With 0 bases removed from V and 1 base from J, the gap between germline ends came to 9 bases. CDR3 residues: CAWSVISRNTEAFF. In DNA, the CDR3 is TGTGCCTGGAGTGTAATAAGCCGGAACACTGAAGCTTTCTTT.

J is TRBJ2-7 and V is TRBV6-1; 10 bases line up with TRBD1. Trimming took 4 bases from V and 4 from J; bases not matched to a gene: 10. CDR1 and CDR2 (germline): MNHNS, SASEGT. This CDR3 has 16 amino acids. CDR3 sequence (DNA): TGTGCCAGCAGTGGACAGGGGGCGGCTAAGTTTTACGAGCAGTACTTC. It specifies CASSGQGAAKFYEQYF.

The V call is TRBV7-9, the J call TRBJ1-1; D call uncertain. With 1 base removed from V and 11 bases from J, the gap between germline ends came to 23 bases. This CDR3 comprises 16 residues. Germline values: CDR1 SEHNR, CDR2 FQNEAQ (reference sequence). The chain's CDR3 is CASSLVLEQPLLGAFF. Here the CDR3 DNA reads TGTGCCAGCAGCTTAGTATTGGAACAGCCGTTACTTGGGGCTTTCTTT.

V gene TRBV5-1 combines with J gene TRBJ1-4; D is uncertain. The V gene lost 0 bases and the J gene lost 7 bases, with 13 bases spanning the gap. Germline V lookup: CDR1 SGHRS, CDR2 YFSETQ. The CDR3 has 15 residues. CDR3 bases: TGCGCCAGCAGCTTGGTTGGAGGGAGTTCTGAAAAACTGTTTTTT. Translation: CASSLVGGSSEKLFF.

This chain connects TRBV9 to TRBJ2-5, with 9 bases fitting TRBD1. CDR1 SGDLS and CDR2 YYNGEE come from the germline V gene. The junction had 5 bases not matched to a gene; V was cut back by 0 bases and J by 5 bases. The CDR3 length is 15 residues. The CDR3 bases are TGTGCCAGCAGCGTAGATACAGGGGGCTGGGAGACCCAGTACTTC. It specifies CASSVDTGGWETQYF.

The J gene is TRBJ2-6, the V gene TRBV10-2; the D is unclear. Trimming took 8 bases from V and 2 from J, leaving 7 bases between them. The CDR3 covers 13 residues. Germline V gene data show CDR1 as WSHSY and CDR2 as SAAADI. Here the CDR3 reads CASRVAGANVLTF. The DNA of the CDR3 is TGCGCCAGCCGAGTGGCTGGGGCCAACGTCCTGACTTTC.

This sequence joins TRBV19 and TRBJ1-6, with D tentatively TRBD1 (6 bases). Per germline, CDR1 LNHDA and CDR2 SQIVND (reference sequence). The V gene lost 5 bases and the J gene lost 5 bases, with 19 bases spanning the gap. This CDR3 comprises 17 residues. CDR3 loop: CASSFLIGTRNNSPLHF. As DNA, the CDR3 is TGTGCCAGTAGTTTCCTCATCGGGACAAGAAATAATTCACCCCTCCACTTT.

The chain recombines TRBV5-1 with TRBJ1-1, with 9 nucleotides matching TRBD1. Trimming removed 3 bases from V and 0 bases from J; junction bases left unmatched: 3. CDR1 and CDR2 from the germline V gene are SGHRS and YFSETQ. The length of the CDR3 is 15 residues. The CDR3 reads CASSWGTGLNTEAFF. CDR3 in DNA: TGCGCCAGCAGCTGGGGGACAGGGTTGAACACTGAAGCTTTCTTT.

The chain links TRBV4-1 to TRBJ2-7; TRBD2 matches 7 bases. The V and J ends lost 1 base and 2 bases, in that order; junction bases with no gene match: 5. Germline CDR1 is MGHRA and CDR2 is YSYEKL. CDR3 size: 15 residues. The CDR3 loop reads CASSQVLAETYEQYF. The CDR3, as DNA: TGCGCCAGCAGCCAAGTCCTAGCGGAGACCTACGAGCAGTACTTC.

The V call is TRBV9, the J call TRBJ1-1; D gene uncertain. The germline V gene encodes CDR1 SGDLS and CDR2 YYNGEE. This CDR3 has 13 amino acids. V dropped 0 bases and J dropped 3 bases, with 6 bases sitting between them. CDR3 DNA sequence: TGTGCCAGCAGCGTAGGGGCGTACACTGAAGCTTTCTTT. Amino acid sequence: CASSVGAYTEAFF.

In this sample, this clone turned up once. The chain couples TRBV18 to TRBJ1-5, with 9 nucleotides matching TRBD1. Germline V gives CDR1 KGHSH, CDR2 LQKENI. The CDR3 is 16 residues long. V gave up 0 bases and J gave up 7 bases; unmatched junction bases: 7. CDR3 DNA: TGTGCCAGCTCACCACCGGCGGACAGGGGTCTCCAGCCCCAGCATTTT. Its protein is CASSPPADRGLQPQHF.

The V call is TRBV15, the J call TRBJ1-6, with 7 nucleotides matching TRBD1. CDR1 is LNHNV and CDR2 is YYDKDF in the germline V gene (reference sequence). The trim removed 1 base at V and 8 bases at J, leaving 5 bases unmatched. The CDR3 totals 15 residues. The CDR3, as DNA: TGTGCCACCAGCAGAGTGACAGGGCGGGATTCACCCCTCCACTTT. Amino acid sequence: CATSRVTGRDSPLHF.

V usage is TRBV5-4 and J usage is TRBJ1-1; D uncertain. Germline CDR1 reads SGHNT; CDR2 reads YYREEE (reference sequence). There are 16 residues in the CDR3. The germline V and J ends were trimmed by 4 bases and 6 bases, with 22 bases remaining between them. The CDR3 spells CASSTGGRREGPEAFF. The DNA of the CDR3 is TGTGCCAGCAGCACGGGAGGGAGGAGGGAGGGCCCTGAAGCTTTCTTT.

This chain connects TRBV10-2 to TRBJ1-1; D perhaps matches TRBD1 (6 bases). The CDR3 runs 13 residues. V was trimmed by 10 bases and J by 0 bases, leaving 12 bases between them. Germline V gene data show CDR1 as WSHSY and CDR2 as SAAADI. The CDR3 DNA reads TGCGCCATCCAGGGGTTTATGAACACTGAAGCTTTCTTT. It specifies CAIQGFMNTEAFF.

V gene TRBV11-2 combines with J gene TRBJ2-1; 8 bases are shared with TRBD1. From germline, CDR1 is SGHAT and CDR2 FQNNGV. V lost 3 bases, J lost 6 bases, and 7 bases stayed unmatched. The CDR3 is 15 residues long. The DNA of the CDR3 is TGTGCCAGCAGCTTCGGTCAGGGGGCGAGCAATGAGCAGTTCTTC. This gives the protein CASSFGQGASNEQFF.